Sequencing of this TCR beta chain was carried out in a study of T cells in Graves' hyperthyroidism and ophthalmopathy. This clonotype has ten or more counts. Its antigen is as yet unknown. Per germline, CDR1 LNHDA and CDR2 SQIVND (reference sequence). The CDR3 runs to 15 residues. The V gene end was trimmed by 6 bases and the J gene end by 4 bases; junction bases not matched to a gene: 10. Study-level results: In validation, the model predicted ophthalmopathy. These predictions came a median roughly 6 months before onset.

Any patient presenting with uncontrolled infection, other autoimmune disease, pregnancy or lactation was left out. Template material for amplifying TCR beta CDR3 regions consisted of RNA transcripts. With the HTBI primer set, the TCR CDR3 went through a first round of RT-PCR. TCRdb called the multiplex PCR reads again in MiXCR, with one record for every CDR3 protein. The sample lists 400,000 to 500,000 distinct CDR3 sequences; about 15% were seen once. V usage is TRBV19 and J usage is TRBJ2-3; the match to TRBD2 covers 7 bases. The clonotype originates from a woman under 30 with Graves' hyperthyroidism. Sequencing was performed on blood. CDR3 amino acids: CASSFPAGEADTQYF. DNA for the CDR3: TGTGCCAGTAGCTTCCCGGCGGGAGAGGCAGATACGCAGTATTTT.